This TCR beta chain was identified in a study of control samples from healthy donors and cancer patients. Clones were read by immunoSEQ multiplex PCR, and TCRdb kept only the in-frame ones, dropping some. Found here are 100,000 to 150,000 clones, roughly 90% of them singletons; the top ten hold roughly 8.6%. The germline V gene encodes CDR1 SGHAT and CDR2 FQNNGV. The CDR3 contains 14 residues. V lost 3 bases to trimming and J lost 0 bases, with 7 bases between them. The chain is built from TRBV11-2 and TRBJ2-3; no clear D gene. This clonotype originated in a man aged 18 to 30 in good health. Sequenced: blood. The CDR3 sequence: CASSLVQSTDTQYF. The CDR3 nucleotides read TGTGCCAGCAGCTTGGTACAGAGCACAGATACGCAGTATTTT.